A single sample is the source of the 16 T cell receptor beta chains below, sequenced in a study of blood T cell repertoires in COVID-19 (dated by TCRdb to 2018 to 2020). Library preparation employed the immunoSEQ multiplex PCR assay. What TCRdb holds here is the immuneACCESS table cut down to in-frame rearrangements. Part of the clones is not present; checked against another copy, under half of the missing clones reflect an unresolved V gene, and the others are unexplained. Present in this sample are 120,000 or so clones, around 74% of which were seen just once. The top ten hold 5.5% of the sample. The sample was peripheral blood. These receptors all stem from a man aged 55 to 70 with acute or convalescent COVID-19.

CDR3 sequence (DNA): TGTGCCAGCAGCTTAGGACCGGGACAGGGCCAAGAGACCCAGTACTTC. Translated: CASSLGPGQGQETQYF. The V call is TRBV7-8, the J call TRBJ2-5, with 9 bases aligning to TRBD1. Trimming cost V 1 base and J 1 base; bases outside gene matches: 4. The CDR3 spans 16 residues. The germline V gene has CDR1 SGHVS and CDR2 FQNEAQ.

V is TRBV6-6 and J is TRBJ1-1, with 8 positions matching TRBD1. Trimming took 4 bases from V and 4 from J; bases not matched to a gene: 11. The CDR3 has 16 amino acids. Germline V gene data show CDR1 as MNHNY and CDR2 as SVGAGI (reference sequence). The CDR3 DNA reads as TGTGCCAGCAGTTCCCGACTAAATGACAGGGGCACTGAAGCTTTCTTT. It specifies CASSSRLNDRGTEAFF.

Of note for this clone: At the DNA level, this CDR3 is encoded by other sequences in the same sample as well. The V gene is TRBV18, the J gene TRBJ2-5, with 7 bases fitting TRBD2. The CDR3 spans 13 residues. Germline V gene sequence: CDR1 KGHSH, CDR2 LQKENI. J lost 4 bases, V lost 3 bases, and 2 bases had no gene match. CDR3 sequence reads: CASSPGLGETQYF. CDR3 DNA sequence: TGTGCCAGCTCACCCGGACTAGGAGAGACCCAGTACTTC.

This clone was seen more than once but under ten times. The chain uses TRBV24-1 and TRBJ1-5; tentatively, D is TRBD1 (6 bases). This CDR3 comprises 16 residues. V lost 4 bases to trimming and J lost 1 base, with 13 bases between them. Germline CDR1 reads KGHDR; CDR2 reads SFDVKD. The CDR3 coding sequence is TGTGCCACCAGTGAGGCCCAGGGGCGAAGCAATCAGCCCCAGCATTTT. Its translation is CATSEAQGRSNQPQHF.

The chain employs TRBV14 and TRBJ2-3; D is possibly TRBD1 (6 bases). The CDR3 totals 16 residues. V lost 4 bases, J lost 1 base, and 15 bases lay in between. Germline V CDR1 and CDR2: SGHDN, FVKESK. The chain's CDR3 is CASSRIPTGGTDTQYF. The CDR3 DNA reads TGTGCCAGCAGCCGAATCCCGACAGGAGGCACAGATACGCAGTATTTT.

CDR3 amino acids: CASSLTGVDTQYF. The CDR3 nucleotides read TGCGCCAGCAGCTTGACAGGGGTCGATACGCAGTATTTT. V and J are TRBV5-1 and TRBJ2-3; the match to TRBD1 covers 7 bases. CDR1 and CDR2 (germline): SGHRS, YFSETQ. V lost 1 base, J lost 6 bases, and 2 bases stayed unmatched. CDR3 size: 13 residues.

The rearrangement uses TRBV4-1 and TRBJ1-2; D not certain. The CDR3 loop spans 13 amino acids. V shed 6 bases and J shed 3 bases, with 11 bases lying between them. Germline assignment: CDR1 MGHRA and CDR2 YSYEKL. The CDR3 DNA is TGCGCCAGCAGACGGGTAGGCGACTATGGCTACACCTTC. This codes for CASRRVGDYGYTF.

On this clone: The same CDR3 can be traced to other DNA sequences in this sample. The chain joins TRBV4-1 to TRBJ2-3; TRBD2 agrees at 9 bases. V dropped 1 base and J dropped 3; count of bases not matched to a gene: 2. This CDR3 has 15 residues. Germline CDR1 reads MGHRA; CDR2 reads YSYEKL. The CDR3 spells CASSQGAGGTDTQYF. CDR3 in DNA: TGCGCCAGCAGCCAAGGGGCGGGGGGGACAGATACGCAGTATTTT.

The rearrangement links TRBV14 to TRBJ1-2, with unresolved D. Germline lookup yields CDR1 SGHDN and CDR2 FVKESK. Trimming took off 4 bases at V and 2 bases at J, with 20 bases between the two ends. The CDR3 contains 17 residues. In DNA form, the CDR3 reads TGTGCCAGCAGCCCGCTTTCAGGTGCCCGTTCAAACTATGGCTACACCTTC. Protein sequence: CASSPLSGARSNYGYTF.

The chain recombines TRBV1 with TRBJ1-6; the D call in the table, TRBD1, was not verified against the DNA. TRBV1 is a listed pseudogene. This CDR3 is 23 amino acids long. CDR3 DNA sequence: TGCACCAGCAGCCTATATTATGAGACCGGGACAGCAATCTCCGACCCCTATAATTCACCCCTCCACTTT. Translating it yields CTSSLYYETGTAISDPYNSPLHF.

The CDR3 reads CASSMTGVNYGYTF. DNA of the CDR3: TGTGCCAGTAGTATGACAGGGGTAAACTATGGCTACACCTTC. The chain recombines TRBV19 with TRBJ1-2; 8 bases line up with TRBD1. Germline V CDR1 and CDR2: LNHDA, SQIVND (reference sequence). V dropped 3 bases and J dropped 2; count of bases not matched to a gene: 2. The CDR3 extends over 14 amino acids.

The chain carries TRBV7-9 and TRBJ2-7, with a weak D call TRBD2 (5 bases). CDR1 and CDR2 (germline): SEHNR, FQNEAQ (reference sequence). V gave up 1 base and J gave up 1 base, with 14 bases separating them. CDR3 length: 16 residues. CDR3 region: CASSLGSGLASYEQYF. The CDR3 bases are TGTGCCAGCAGCTTAGGGTCAGGCCTAGCTTCCTACGAGCAGTACTTC.

The chain uses TRBV29-1 and TRBJ2-3; D might be TRBD1 (6 bases). CDR1 is SQVTM, CDR2 ANQGSEA, per germline. CDR3 length: 14 residues. Trimming shortened V by 6 bases and J by 2 bases, and 15 bases separated the two germline ends. The CDR3 DNA follows: TGCAGCGTATTCATCAGGGGTGACACAGATACGCAGTATTTT. This translates into CSVFIRGDTDTQYF.

By its share, this clone is medium-sized. This rearrangement joins TRBV6-2 or TRBV6-3 to TRBJ2-2; no clear D. Germline lookup yields CDR1 MNHEY and CDR2 SVGEGT. This CDR3 spans 16 amino acids. Trimming took off 1 base at V and 2 bases at J, with 11 bases between the two ends. The CDR3 region has the DNA TGTGCCAGCAGTTACTATGAGTATAGAAACACCGGGGAGCTGTTTTTT. Amino acid sequence: CASSYYEYRNTGELFF.

The chain has TRBV21-1 and TRBJ2-1; no check of the table's D call, TRBD2, against the DNA was made. TRBV21-1 corresponds to a pseudogene. The CDR3 runs to 17 residues. CDR3 sequence reads: CASSKVLDSPKLNEQFF. CDR3 nucleotide sequence: TGTGCCAGCAGCAAGGTATTGGACTCCCCAAAACTCAATGAGCAGTTCTTC.

This clone was detected a few times. The chain uses TRBV29-1 and TRBJ1-2; no clear D. CDR1 is SQVTM and CDR2 is ANQGSEA in the germline V gene. Trimming took off 0 bases at V and 7 bases at J, with 6 bases between the two ends. The CDR3 runs to 11 residues. CDR3 residues: CSVEDRGGYTF. The CDR3 region has the DNA TGCAGCGTTGAAGACCGAGGTGGCTACACCTTC.